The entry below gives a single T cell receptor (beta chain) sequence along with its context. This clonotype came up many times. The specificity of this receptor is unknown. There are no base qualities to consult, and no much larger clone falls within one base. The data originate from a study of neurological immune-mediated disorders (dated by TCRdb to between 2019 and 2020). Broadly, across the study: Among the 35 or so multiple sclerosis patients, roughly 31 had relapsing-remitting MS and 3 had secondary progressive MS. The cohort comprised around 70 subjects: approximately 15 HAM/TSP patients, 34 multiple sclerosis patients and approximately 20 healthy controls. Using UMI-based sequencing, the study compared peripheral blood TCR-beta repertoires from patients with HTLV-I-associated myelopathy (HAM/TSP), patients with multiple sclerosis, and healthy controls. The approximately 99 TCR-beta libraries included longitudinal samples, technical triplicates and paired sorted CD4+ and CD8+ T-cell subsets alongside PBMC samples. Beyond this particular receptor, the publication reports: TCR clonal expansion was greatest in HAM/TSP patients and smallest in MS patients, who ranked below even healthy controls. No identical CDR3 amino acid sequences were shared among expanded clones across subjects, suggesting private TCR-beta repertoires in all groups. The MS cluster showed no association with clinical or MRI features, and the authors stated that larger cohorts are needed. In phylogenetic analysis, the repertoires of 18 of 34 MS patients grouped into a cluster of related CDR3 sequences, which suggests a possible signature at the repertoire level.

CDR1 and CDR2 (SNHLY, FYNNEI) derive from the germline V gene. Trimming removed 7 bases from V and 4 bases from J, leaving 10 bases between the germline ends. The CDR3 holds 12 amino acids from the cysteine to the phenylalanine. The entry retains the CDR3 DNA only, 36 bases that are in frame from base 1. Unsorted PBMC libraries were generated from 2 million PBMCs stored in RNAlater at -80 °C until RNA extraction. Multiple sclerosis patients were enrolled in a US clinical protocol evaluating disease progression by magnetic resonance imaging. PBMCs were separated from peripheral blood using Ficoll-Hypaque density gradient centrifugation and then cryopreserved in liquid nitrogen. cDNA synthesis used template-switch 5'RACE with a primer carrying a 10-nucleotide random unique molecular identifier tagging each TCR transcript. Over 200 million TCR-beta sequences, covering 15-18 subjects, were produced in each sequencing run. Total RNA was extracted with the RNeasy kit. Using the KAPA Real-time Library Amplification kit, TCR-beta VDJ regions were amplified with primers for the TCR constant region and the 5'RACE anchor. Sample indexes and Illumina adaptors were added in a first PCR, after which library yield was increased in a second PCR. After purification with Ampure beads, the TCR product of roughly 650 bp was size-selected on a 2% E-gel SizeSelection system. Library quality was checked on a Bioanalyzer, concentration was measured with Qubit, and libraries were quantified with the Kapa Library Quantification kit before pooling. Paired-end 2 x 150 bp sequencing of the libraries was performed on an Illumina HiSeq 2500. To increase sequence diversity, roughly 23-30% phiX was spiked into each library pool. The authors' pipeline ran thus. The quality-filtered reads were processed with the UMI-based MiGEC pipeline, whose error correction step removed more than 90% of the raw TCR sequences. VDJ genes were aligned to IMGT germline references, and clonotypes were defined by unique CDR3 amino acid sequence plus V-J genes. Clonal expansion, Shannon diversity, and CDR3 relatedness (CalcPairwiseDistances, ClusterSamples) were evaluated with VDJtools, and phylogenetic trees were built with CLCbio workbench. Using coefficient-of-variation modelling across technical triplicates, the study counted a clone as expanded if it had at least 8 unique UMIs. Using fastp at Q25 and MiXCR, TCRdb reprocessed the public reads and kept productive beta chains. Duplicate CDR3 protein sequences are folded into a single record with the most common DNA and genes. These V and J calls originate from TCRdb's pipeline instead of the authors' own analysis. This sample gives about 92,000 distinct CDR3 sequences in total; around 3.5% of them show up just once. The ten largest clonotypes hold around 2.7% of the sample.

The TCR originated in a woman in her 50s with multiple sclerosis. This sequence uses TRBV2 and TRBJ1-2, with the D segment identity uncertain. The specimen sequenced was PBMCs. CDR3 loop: CASTRRFYGYTF. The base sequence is TGTGCCAGCACCCGGAGGTTCTATGGCTACACCTTC.